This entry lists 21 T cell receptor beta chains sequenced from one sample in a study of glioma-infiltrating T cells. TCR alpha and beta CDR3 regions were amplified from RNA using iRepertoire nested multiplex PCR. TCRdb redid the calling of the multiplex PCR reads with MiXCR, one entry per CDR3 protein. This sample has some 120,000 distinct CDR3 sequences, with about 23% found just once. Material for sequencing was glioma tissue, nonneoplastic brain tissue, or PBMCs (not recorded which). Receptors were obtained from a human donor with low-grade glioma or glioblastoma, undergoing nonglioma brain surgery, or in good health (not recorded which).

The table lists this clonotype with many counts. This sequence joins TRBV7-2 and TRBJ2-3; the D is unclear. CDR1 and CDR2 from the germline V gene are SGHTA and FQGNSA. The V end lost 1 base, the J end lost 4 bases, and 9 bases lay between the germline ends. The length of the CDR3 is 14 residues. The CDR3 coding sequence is TGTGCCAGCAGCTTAGATCGGTTGCCAGATACGCAGTATTTT. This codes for CASSLDRLPDTQYF.

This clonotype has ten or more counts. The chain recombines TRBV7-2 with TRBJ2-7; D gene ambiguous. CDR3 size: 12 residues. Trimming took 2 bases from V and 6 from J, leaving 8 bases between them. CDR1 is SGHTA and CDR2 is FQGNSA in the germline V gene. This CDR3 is CASSLLNGEQYF. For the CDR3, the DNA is TGTGCCAGCAGCTTACTAAACGGCGAGCAGTACTTC. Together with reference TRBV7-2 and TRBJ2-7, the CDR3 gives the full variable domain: GAGVSQSPSNKVTEKGKDVELRCDPISGHTALYWYRQSLGQGLEFLIYFQGNSAPDKSGLPSDRFSAERTGGSVSTLTIQRTQQEDSAVYLCASSLLNGEQYFGPGTRLTVT.

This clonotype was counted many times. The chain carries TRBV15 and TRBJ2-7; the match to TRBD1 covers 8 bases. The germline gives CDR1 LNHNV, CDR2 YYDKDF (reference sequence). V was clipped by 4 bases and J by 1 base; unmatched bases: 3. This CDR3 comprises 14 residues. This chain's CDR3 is CATSTRTGSYEQYF. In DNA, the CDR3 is TGTGCCACCAGCACGCGGACAGGGTCCTACGAGCAGTACTTC. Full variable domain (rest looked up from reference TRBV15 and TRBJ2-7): DAMVIQNPRYQVTQFGKPVTLSCSQTLNHNVMYWYQQKSSQAPKLLFHYYDKDFNNEADTPDNFQSRRPNTSFCFLDIRSPGLGDTAMYLCATSTRTGSYEQYFGPGTRLTVT.

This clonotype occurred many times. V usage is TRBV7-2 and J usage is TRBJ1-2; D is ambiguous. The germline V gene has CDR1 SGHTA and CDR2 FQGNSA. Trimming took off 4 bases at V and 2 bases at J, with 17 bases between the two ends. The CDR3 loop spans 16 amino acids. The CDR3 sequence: CASSSPLRTGNYGYTF. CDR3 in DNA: TGTGCCAGCAGCTCACCCTTGAGGACGGGGAACTATGGCTACACCTTC.

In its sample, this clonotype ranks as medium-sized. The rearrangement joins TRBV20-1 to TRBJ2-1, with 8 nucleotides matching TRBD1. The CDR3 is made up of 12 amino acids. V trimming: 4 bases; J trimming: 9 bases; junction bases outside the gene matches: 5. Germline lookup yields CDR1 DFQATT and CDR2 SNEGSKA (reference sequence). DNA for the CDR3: TGCAGTGCTACGGACAGGGAAGTTGAGCAGTTCTTC. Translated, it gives CSATDREVEQFF.

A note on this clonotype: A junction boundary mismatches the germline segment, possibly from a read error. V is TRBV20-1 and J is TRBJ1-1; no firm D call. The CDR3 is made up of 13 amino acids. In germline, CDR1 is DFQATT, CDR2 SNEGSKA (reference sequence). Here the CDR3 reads CGATNSLNTEAFF. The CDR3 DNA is TGCGGTGCCACGAACAGCCTGAACACTGAAGCTTTCTTT.

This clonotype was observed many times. Here the CDR3 reads CASSPPRRQGTEKLFF. CDR3 sequence (DNA): TGTGCCAGCAGCCCCCCGAGGCGGCAGGGAACCGAAAAACTGTTTTTT. The gene calls are TRBV27 and TRBJ1-4; D may be TRBD1 (5 bases). This CDR3 spans 16 amino acids. V shed 6 bases and J shed 8 bases, with 22 bases lying between them. In germline, CDR1 is MNHEY, CDR2 SMNVEV (reference sequence).

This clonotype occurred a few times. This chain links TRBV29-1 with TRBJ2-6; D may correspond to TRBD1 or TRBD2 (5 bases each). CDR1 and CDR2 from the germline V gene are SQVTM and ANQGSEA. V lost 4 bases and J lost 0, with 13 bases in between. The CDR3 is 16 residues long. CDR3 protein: CSVVGAGTSGANVLTF. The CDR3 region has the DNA TGCAGCGTTGTTGGGGCAGGGACCTCTGGGGCCAACGTCCTGACTTTC.

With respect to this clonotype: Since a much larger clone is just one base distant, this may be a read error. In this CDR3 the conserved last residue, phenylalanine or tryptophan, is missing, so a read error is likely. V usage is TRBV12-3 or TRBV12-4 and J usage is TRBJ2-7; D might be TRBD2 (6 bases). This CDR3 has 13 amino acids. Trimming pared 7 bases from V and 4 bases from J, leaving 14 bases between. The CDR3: CASTQGLGYEQYL. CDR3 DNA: TGTGCCAGCACCCAGGGACTGGGTTACGAGCAGTACCTC.

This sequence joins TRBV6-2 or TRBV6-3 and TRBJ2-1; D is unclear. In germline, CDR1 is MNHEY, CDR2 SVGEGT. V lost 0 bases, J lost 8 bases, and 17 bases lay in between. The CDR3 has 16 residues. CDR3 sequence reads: CASSYSRPPPYDEQFF. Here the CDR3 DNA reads TGTGCCAGCAGTTACTCTAGGCCCCCACCGTACGATGAGCAGTTCTTC.

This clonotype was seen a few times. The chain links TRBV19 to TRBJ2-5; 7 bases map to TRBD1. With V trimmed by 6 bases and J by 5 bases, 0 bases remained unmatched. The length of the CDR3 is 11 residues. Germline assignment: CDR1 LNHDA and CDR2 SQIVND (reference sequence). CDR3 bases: TGTGCCAGTAGACAGGGGGAGACCCAGTACTTC. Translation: CASRQGETQYF.

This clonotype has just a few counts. The CDR3 spells CASSIAETQYF. CDR3 nucleotides: TGTGCCAGTAGTATCGCAGAGACCCAGTACTTC. The gene calls are TRBV19 and TRBJ2-5; no reliable D call. CDR1 LNHDA and CDR2 SQIVND come from the germline V gene (reference sequence). Trimming took off 3 bases at V and 4 bases at J, with 3 bases between the two ends. The CDR3 runs to 11 residues.

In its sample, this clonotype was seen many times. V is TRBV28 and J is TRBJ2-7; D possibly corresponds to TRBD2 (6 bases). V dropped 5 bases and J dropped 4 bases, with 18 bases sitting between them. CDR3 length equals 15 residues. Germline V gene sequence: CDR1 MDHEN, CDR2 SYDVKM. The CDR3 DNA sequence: TGTGCCAGCAGTGTCCTTAGCGGACCAAGTTACGAGCAGTACTTC. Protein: CASSVLSGPSYEQYF. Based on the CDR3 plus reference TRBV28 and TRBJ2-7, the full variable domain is DVKVTQSSRYLVKRTGEKVFLECVQDMDHENMFWYRQDPGLGLRLIYFSYDVKMKEKGDIPEGYSVSREKKERFSLILESASTNQTSMYLCASSVLSGPSYEQYFGPGTRLTVT.

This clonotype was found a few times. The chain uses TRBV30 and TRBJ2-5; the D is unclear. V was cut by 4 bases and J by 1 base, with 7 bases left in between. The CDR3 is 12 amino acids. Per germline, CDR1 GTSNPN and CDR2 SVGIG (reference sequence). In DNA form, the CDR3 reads TGTGCCTGGATGGCGAGCCAAGAGACCCAGTACTTC. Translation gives CAWMASQETQYF.

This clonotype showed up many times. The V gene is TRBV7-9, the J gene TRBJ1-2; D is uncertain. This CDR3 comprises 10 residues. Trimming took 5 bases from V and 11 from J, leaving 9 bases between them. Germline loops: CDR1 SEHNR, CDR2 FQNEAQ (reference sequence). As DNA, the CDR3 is TGTGCCAGCAGCCTATTGAGTTACACCTTC. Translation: CASSLLSYTF.

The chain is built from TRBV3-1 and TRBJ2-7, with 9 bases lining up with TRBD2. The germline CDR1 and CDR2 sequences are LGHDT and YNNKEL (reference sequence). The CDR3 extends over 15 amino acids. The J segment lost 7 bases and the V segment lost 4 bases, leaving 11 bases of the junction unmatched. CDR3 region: CASSLTSGPYNEQYF. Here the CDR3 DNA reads TGTGCCAGCAGCCTTACTAGCGGGCCTTACAATGAGCAGTACTTC.

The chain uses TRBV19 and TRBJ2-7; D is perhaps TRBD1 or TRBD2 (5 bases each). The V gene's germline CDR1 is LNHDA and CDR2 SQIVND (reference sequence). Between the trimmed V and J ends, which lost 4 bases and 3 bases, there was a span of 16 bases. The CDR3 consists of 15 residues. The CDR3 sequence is CASSTGPGGIYEQYF. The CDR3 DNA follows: TGTGCCAGTAGTACGGGGCCTGGGGGTATCTACGAGCAGTACTTC.

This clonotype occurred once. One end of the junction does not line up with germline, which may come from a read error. The CDR3 spells CASRPTFRGVGQPQRF. In DNA, the CDR3 is TGTGCCAGCAGACCTACATTCAGGGGAGTGGGCCAGCCCCAGCGTTTT. The rearrangement joins TRBV6-2 or TRBV6-3 to TRBJ1-5, with D possibly being TRBD1 (6 bases). Germline CDR1 MNHEY, CDR2 SVGEGT. The CDR3 loop spans 16 amino acids.

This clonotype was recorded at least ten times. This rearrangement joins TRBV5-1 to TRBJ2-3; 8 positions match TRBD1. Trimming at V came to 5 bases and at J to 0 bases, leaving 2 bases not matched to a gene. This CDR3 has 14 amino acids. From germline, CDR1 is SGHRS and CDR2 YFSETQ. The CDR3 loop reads CASRTGVSTDTQYF. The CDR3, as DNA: TGCGCCAGCAGGACAGGGGTCAGCACAGATACGCAGTATTTT.

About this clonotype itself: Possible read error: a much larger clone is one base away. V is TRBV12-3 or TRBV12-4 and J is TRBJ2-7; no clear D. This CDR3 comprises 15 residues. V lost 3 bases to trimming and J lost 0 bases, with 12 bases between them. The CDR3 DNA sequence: TGTGCCAGCAGTTTCGGCAGCGCCAGCTCCTACGAGCAGTACTTC. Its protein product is CASSFGSASSYEQYF.

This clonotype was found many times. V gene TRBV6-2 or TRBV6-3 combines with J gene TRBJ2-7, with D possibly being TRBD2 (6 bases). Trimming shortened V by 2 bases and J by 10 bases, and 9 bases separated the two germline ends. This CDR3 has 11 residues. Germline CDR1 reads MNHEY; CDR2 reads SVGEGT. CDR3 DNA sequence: TGTGCCAGCAGTTACGCCGGGACTCAGTACTTC. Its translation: CASSYAGTQYF.